This entry lists 24 T cell receptor beta chains sequenced from one sample in a study of blood T cell repertoires in COVID-19. Sequenced by immunoSEQ multiplex PCR; TCRdb stores in-frame clones only, minus some. The sample contains 150,000 to 200,000 clones, just under 80% of which appear only once. The sample was peripheral blood. These receptors came from a man aged 65 to 79 with active or convalescent COVID-19.

The chain has TRBV19 and TRBJ1-2; D not resolved. V shed 8 bases and J shed 2 bases, with 9 bases lying between them. CDR3 length: 12 amino acids. The germline gives CDR1 LNHDA, CDR2 SQIVND (reference sequence). The CDR3 nucleotides are TGTGCCAGTTCCACAGTGAACTATGGCTACACCTTC. Translation gives CASSTVNYGYTF.

The gene calls are TRBV2 and TRBJ1-6; D may be TRBD1 (5 bases). Trimming cost V 4 bases and J 10 bases, with 20 bases left between them. Germline CDR1 and CDR2: SNHLY and FYNNEI. CDR3 size: 16 residues. CDR3 DNA sequence: TGTGCCAGCAGTGCGGCAGCGGGACGGGTTATCTCACCCCTCCACTTT. Translated: CASSAAAGRVISPLHF.

This chain links TRBV7-9 with TRBJ2-1; possibly TRBD1 for D (6 bases). V was trimmed by 2 bases and J by 2 bases, leaving 13 bases between them. CDR1 is SEHNR and CDR2 is FQNEAQ in the germline V gene (reference sequence). The CDR3 length is 16 residues. The CDR3 protein is CASSLRDNPTYNEQFF. DNA of the CDR3: TGTGCCAGCAGCTTACGGGACAACCCGACCTACAATGAGCAGTTCTTC.

The chain recombines TRBV4-2 with TRBJ1-2; TRBD1 is a possible D gene (6 bases). V was clipped by 2 bases and J by 6 bases, with 16 bases between them. The CDR3 is 15 amino acids. The germline V gene encodes CDR1 LGHNA and CDR2 YNFKEQ. CDR3 amino acids: CASSQITGFDNGYTF. The CDR3 DNA reads as TGTGCCAGCAGCCAAATTACAGGGTTTGATAATGGCTACACCTTC.

The chain combines TRBV20-1 with TRBJ2-7; perhaps TRBD2 as D (6 bases). This CDR3 contains 15 residues. Between the trimmed V and J ends, which lost 3 bases and 6 bases, there was a span of 21 bases. CDR1 is DFQATT and CDR2 is SNEGSKA in the germline V gene (reference sequence). CDR3 bases: TGCAGTGCTAGTGGGGAGGCTGGACAAGAAACCGAGCAGTACTTC. This sequence encodes CSASGEAGQETEQYF.

The chain carries TRBV11-2 and TRBJ1-1, with D unclear. The ends were cut back, 3 bases at V and 1 base at J, with 9 bases in the middle. The CDR3 consists of 14 residues. CDR1 and CDR2 (germline): SGHAT, FQNNGV. CDR3 in amino acids: CASSFVRANTEAFF. CDR3 in DNA: TGTGCCAGCAGCTTCGTGAGGGCGAACACTGAAGCTTTCTTT.

This clone was detected a few times. This chain connects TRBV4-1 to TRBJ1-4, with 8 bases aligning to TRBD1. Germline V gene lookup returns CDR1 MGHRA and CDR2 YSYEKL. The V and J ends lost 9 bases and 7 bases, in that order; junction bases with no gene match: 7. The CDR3 has 13 residues. The CDR3 loop reads CASGQGFFEKLFF. The CDR3 bases are TGCGCCAGTGGACAGGGTTTCTTTGAAAAACTGTTTTTT.

The J gene is TRBJ1-6, the V gene TRBV28, with a possible D match to TRBD1 (6 bases). The CDR3 totals 15 residues. The ends were cut back, 3 bases at V and 8 bases at J, with 14 bases in the middle. Germline CDR1 and CDR2: MDHEN and SYDVKM. The CDR3 nucleotides read TGTGCCAGCAGTTTGGGGGGGGCTGGTGATTCACCCCTCCACTTT. Residues: CASSLGGAGDSPLHF. Variable domain in full (rest from reference TRBV28 and TRBJ1-6): DVKVTQSSRYLVKRTGEKVFLECVQDMDHENMFWYRQDPGLGLRLIYFSYDVKMKEKGDIPEGYSVSREKKERFSLILESASTNQTSMYLCASSLGGAGDSPLHFGNGTRLTVT.

The chain recombines TRBV7-7 with TRBJ1-6, with TRBD1 matching 8 bases. This CDR3 spans 14 amino acids. Germline-derived CDR1 and CDR2 are SSHAT and FNYEAQ (reference sequence). The junction had 7 bases not matched to a gene; V was cut back by 5 bases and J by 10 bases. The CDR3 coding sequence is TGTGCCAGCAGCCAACAGGGGGTAGGATCACCCCTCCACTTT. Translation gives CASSQQGVGSPLHF.

This clone has only a few counts. The gene calls are TRBV5-1 and TRBJ2-2, with D maybe TRBD1 (6 bases). Germline V gene lookup returns CDR1 SGHRS and CDR2 YFSETQ. The length of the CDR3 is 18 residues. Trimming stripped 0 bases from V and 6 bases from J, with 21 bases between. The CDR3 DNA reads as TGCGCCAGCAGCTTGGGGGCCCCGTCCGACAGGAGCGCCGGGGAGCTGTTTTTT. This encodes CASSLGAPSDRSAGELFF.

CDR3 region: CASSKQGTETQYF. The CDR3 DNA reads TGTGCCAGCAGCAAACAGGGGACGGAGACCCAGTACTTC. The chain links TRBV7-9 to TRBJ2-5, with TRBD1 identical over 7 bases. The CDR3 runs to 13 residues. The ends lost 5 bases at V and 5 bases at J; junction bases unmatched: 5. In germline, CDR1 is SEHNR, CDR2 FQNEAQ (reference sequence).

This chain joins TRBV3-1 (or the pseudogene TRBV3-2) and TRBJ1-2; 8 nucleotides align to TRBD1. This CDR3 contains 15 residues. Looked up from germline, CDR1 is LGHDT and CDR2 is YNNKEL (reference sequence). J was trimmed by 0 bases and V by 3 bases; bases with no gene match: 3. For the CDR3, the DNA is TGTGCCAGCAGCCAGGGGGACAGGCCTAACTATGGCTACACCTTC. Its protein is CASSQGDRPNYGYTF.

V and J are TRBV19 and TRBJ2-7; D perhaps matches TRBD1 (6 bases). V was shortened by 1 base and J by 3 bases, with 10 bases between the two germline ends. Germline values: CDR1 LNHDA, CDR2 SQIVND (reference sequence). This CDR3 comprises 14 residues. CDR3 loop: CASSIGGGSYEQYF. As DNA, the CDR3 is TGTGCCAGTAGTATAGGAGGGGGAAGCTACGAGCAGTACTTC.

The V gene is TRBV2, the J gene TRBJ1-6; possibly TRBD1 for D (6 bases). V lost 7 bases, J lost 7 bases, and 17 bases lay in between. Germline CDR1 SNHLY, CDR2 FYNNEI. This CDR3 comprises 15 residues. As DNA, the CDR3 is TGTGCCAGCACCGAGGGGGTCACCAGAAATTCACCCCTCCACTTT. Translated: CASTEGVTRNSPLHF.

The chain recombines TRBV10-3 with TRBJ2-1; no clear D. Germline lookup yields CDR1 ENHRY and CDR2 SYGVKD. Trimming cost V 4 bases and J 7 bases, with 14 bases left between them. The CDR3 covers 14 residues. The CDR3 bases are TGTGCCATCAGTGCCCATGGAGAGGTGAATGAGCAGTTCTTC. Its translation is CAISAHGEVNEQFF.

The V gene is TRBV5-6, the J gene TRBJ1-3; D is undetermined. Trimming left V 4 bases short and J 0 bases short, with 11 bases between. Germline CDR1 and CDR2: SGHDT and YYEEEE. The CDR3 contains 15 residues. The CDR3 loop reads CASSLDGGSGNTIYF. The CDR3 nucleotides read TGTGCCAGCAGCCTGGACGGCGGCTCTGGAAACACCATATATTTT.

V and J are TRBV6-6 and TRBJ1-1; unclear D gene. The V gene lost 2 bases and the J gene lost 11 bases, with 15 bases spanning the gap. The CDR3 runs 13 residues. Per germline, CDR1 MNHNY and CDR2 SVGAGI (reference sequence). CDR3 sequence (DNA): TGTGCCAGCAGTTACACAACCCCACATTTGGCTTTCTTT. Protein sequence: CASSYTTPHLAFF.

The chain employs TRBV3-1 (or the pseudogene TRBV3-2) and TRBJ2-1; the D gene is possibly TRBD2 (5 bases). V lost 4 bases and J 4 bases, leaving 14 bases between the germline ends. The CDR3 is 15 residues long. Germline CDR1 and CDR2: LGHDT and YNNKEL (reference sequence). CDR3 in DNA: TGTGCCAGCAGCCTGGACTCCTTAGCGTACAATGAGCAGTTCTTC. This translates into CASSLDSLAYNEQFF.

This chain uses TRBV11-2 with TRBJ2-2; TRBD2 agrees at 11 bases. The CDR3 spans 17 residues. Trimming cost V 5 bases and J 7 bases; bases outside gene matches: 12. Germline CDR1 is SGHAT and CDR2 is FQNNGV. CDR3 nucleotide sequence: TGTGCCAGCAGCCCCTCTATGGGACTAGCGGCGGTCGGGGAGCTGTTTTTT. Translation gives CASSPSMGLAAVGELFF.

This clone was seen a few times. The V gene is TRBV6-5, the J gene TRBJ1-5; D is possibly TRBD1 (6 bases). The V end was cut by 0 bases, the J end by 5 bases, with 14 bases between. The CDR3 has 16 residues. The germline CDR1 and CDR2 sequences are MNHEY and SVGAGI. The CDR3, as DNA: TGTGCCAGCAGTTACTCAGTCCCGGGACATGATCAGCCCCAGCATTTT. Translated, it gives CASSYSVPGHDQPQHF.

The chain couples TRBV15 to TRBJ2-3, with 10 bases fitting TRBD1. This CDR3 region has 16 residues. Germline V lookup: CDR1 LNHNV, CDR2 YYDKDF (reference sequence). V shed 3 bases, J shed 3 bases, and the junction held 6 bases outside the gene matches. CDR3 amino acids: CATSRIPGQGTDTQYF. As DNA, the CDR3 is TGTGCCACCAGCAGGATCCCGGGACAGGGGACAGATACGCAGTATTTT. The variable domain in full, with the rest retrieved from reference TRBV15 and TRBJ2-3, is DAMVIQNPRYQVTQFGKPVTLSCSQTLNHNVMYWYQQKSSQAPKLLFHYYDKDFNNEADTPDNFQSRRPNTSFCFLDIRSPGLGDTAMYLCATSRIPGQGTDTQYFGPGTRLTVL.

The chain is built from TRBV7-9 and TRBJ1-1; D may be TRBD1 (5 bases). The V end was cut by 7 bases, the J end by 4 bases, with 19 bases between. Germline V lookup: CDR1 SEHNR, CDR2 FQNEAQ (reference sequence). The CDR3 covers 15 residues. This CDR3 is CASKARSGAFTEAFF. DNA for the CDR3: TGTGCCAGCAAGGCGAGGAGCGGGGCGTTCACTGAAGCTTTCTTT.

CDR3 residues: CASSLGQGTYEQYF. For the CDR3, the DNA is TGTGCCAGCTCACTTGGACAGGGCACCTACGAGCAGTACTTC. This rearrangement joins TRBV18 to TRBJ2-7, with 8 bases matching TRBD1. Germline lookup yields CDR1 KGHSH and CDR2 LQKENI. The length of the CDR3 is 14 residues. With V trimmed by 4 bases and J by 2 bases, 4 bases remained unmatched.

This chain connects TRBV27 to TRBJ2-5; TRBD1 aligns across 7 bases. The V gene's germline CDR1 is MNHEY and CDR2 SMNVEV (reference sequence). There are 15 residues in the CDR3. After removal of 4 bases from V and 2 bases from J, the junction contained 7 bases not matched to a gene. The CDR3 loop is CASSSPGTAQETQYF. CDR3 nucleotides: TGTGCCAGCAGTTCCCCCGGGACAGCTCAAGAGACCCAGTACTTC.